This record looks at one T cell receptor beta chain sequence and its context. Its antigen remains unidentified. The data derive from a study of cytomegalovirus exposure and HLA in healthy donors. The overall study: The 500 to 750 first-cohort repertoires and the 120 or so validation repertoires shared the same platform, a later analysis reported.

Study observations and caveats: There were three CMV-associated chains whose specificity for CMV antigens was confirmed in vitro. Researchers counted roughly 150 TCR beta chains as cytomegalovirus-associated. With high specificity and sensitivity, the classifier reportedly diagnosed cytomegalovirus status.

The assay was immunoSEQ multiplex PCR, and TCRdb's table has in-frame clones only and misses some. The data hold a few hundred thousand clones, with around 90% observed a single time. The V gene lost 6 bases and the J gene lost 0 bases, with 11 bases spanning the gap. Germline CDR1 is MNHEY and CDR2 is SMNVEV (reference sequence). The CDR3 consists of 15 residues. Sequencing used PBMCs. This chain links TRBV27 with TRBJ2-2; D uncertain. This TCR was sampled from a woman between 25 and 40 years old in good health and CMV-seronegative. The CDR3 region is CASRPLNANTGELFF. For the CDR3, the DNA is TGTGCCAGCAGGCCACTTAACGCGAACACCGGGGAGCTGTTTTTT.